Presented here are 19 T cell receptor beta chains from one specimen sequenced in a study of cytomegalovirus exposure and HLA in healthy donors. PCR used 60 Vbeta primers and 13 Jbeta primers. This table comes from immunoSEQ multiplex PCR, and its TCRdb copy is limited to in-frame clones, with some not included. The sample data list nearly 200,000 clones. Sequencing was performed on PBMCs. The source of these receptors is a boy aged 5-17 years in good health and CMV-seronegative.

V and J are TRBV5-1 and TRBJ1-1; 8 nucleotides match TRBD1. V shed 2 bases, J shed 1 base, and the junction held 1 base outside the gene matches. This CDR3 has 14 residues. Germline values: CDR1 SGHRS, CDR2 YFSETQ. The CDR3 nucleotides read TGCGCCAGCAGCTTTGGGACAGGGAACACTGAAGCTTTCTTT. As protein: CASSFGTGNTEAFF.

The chain is built from TRBV6-6 and TRBJ1-4; TRBD1 might be the D (5 bases). Germline V gene sequence: CDR1 MNHNY, CDR2 SVGAGI (reference sequence). The V gene lost 6 bases and the J gene lost 3 bases, with 11 bases spanning the gap. CDR3 length: 14 residues. The CDR3 loop reads CASRRQTPNEKLFF. In DNA form, the CDR3 reads TGTGCCAGCAGGCGACAGACCCCTAATGAAAAACTGTTTTTT.

The chain is built from TRBV25-1 and TRBJ2-5, with TRBD2 matching over 8 bases. After removal of 4 bases from V and 7 bases from J, the junction contained 8 bases not matched to a gene. This CDR3 has 14 amino acids. Germline CDR1 is MGHDK and CDR2 is SYGVNS. CDR3 bases: TGTGCCAGCAGTGGAACGGGGGGGATGGGGACCCAGTACTTC. Encoded protein: CASSGTGGMGTQYF. The whole variable domain, remainder taken from reference TRBV25-1 and TRBJ2-5, is EADIYQTPRYLVIGTGKKITLECSQTMGHDKMYWYQQDPGMELHLIHYSYGVNSTEKGDLSSESTVSRIRTEHFPLTLESARPSHTSQYLCASSGTGGMGTQYFGPGTRLLVL.

Here the CDR3 DNA reads TGCGCCAGCAGCTTGGGGACAGGGGGTGCCTTGAACTATGGCTACACCTTC. Protein sequence: CASSLGTGGALNYGYTF. The chain employs TRBV5-1 and TRBJ1-2, with 10 bases matching TRBD1. The J segment lost 2 bases and the V segment lost 0 bases, leaving 7 bases of the junction unmatched. CDR3 size: 17 residues. Germline assignment: CDR1 SGHRS and CDR2 YFSETQ.

The chain is built from TRBV2 and TRBJ1-5, with D hard to call. The CDR3 loop spans 14 amino acids. The V end lost 0 bases, the J end lost 2 bases, and 5 bases lay between the germline ends. Germline CDR1 is SNHLY and CDR2 is FYNNEI. CDR3 amino acids: CASSEAQGNQPQHF. In DNA, the CDR3 is TGTGCCAGCAGTGAAGCGCAGGGCAATCAGCCCCAGCATTTT.

This chain connects TRBV2 to TRBJ2-3; 13 bases map to TRBD2. The CDR3 is 16 amino acids. In germline, CDR1 is SNHLY, CDR2 FYNNEI. The V segment lost 6 bases and the J segment 5 bases; nucleotides outside the gene matches: 8. CDR3: CASSTGLAGSKDTQYF. CDR3 sequence (DNA): TGTGCCAGCAGCACGGGACTAGCGGGGAGTAAAGATACGCAGTATTTT.

The rearrangement joins TRBV9 to TRBJ1-4; 7 bases agree with TRBD1. The V gene end was trimmed by 0 bases and the J gene end by 6 bases; junction bases not matched to a gene: 14. The CDR3 sequence is 18 residues long. Looked up from germline, CDR1 is SGDLS and CDR2 is YYNGEE. The CDR3 region is CASSVGWTGALRDEKLFF. Written as DNA, the CDR3 is TGTGCCAGCAGCGTAGGGTGGACAGGAGCCCTGAGAGATGAAAAACTGTTTTTT.

The genes are TRBV30 and TRBJ1-1; D remains unclear. The ends were cut back, 4 bases at V and 5 bases at J, with 11 bases in the middle. The CDR3 covers 12 residues. Germline CDR1 and CDR2: GTSNPN and SVGIG (reference sequence). The DNA for the CDR3 is TGTGCCTGGACCGGGGTTGAAACTGAAGCTTTCTTT. Amino acid sequence: CAWTGVETEAFF. Using reference TRBV30 and TRBJ1-1 for the parts outside the CDR3, the full variable domain is SQTIHQWPATLVQPVGSPLSLECTVEGTSNPNLYWYRQAAGRGLQLLFYSVGIGQISSEVPQNLSASRPQDRQFILSSKKLLLSDSGFYLCAWTGVETEAFFGQGTRLTVV.

The genes are TRBV19 and TRBJ2-6; TRBD1 might be the D (6 bases). With 4 bases removed from V and 1 base from J, the gap between germline ends came to 8 bases. There are 15 residues in the CDR3. The germline V gene encodes CDR1 LNHDA and CDR2 SQIVND (reference sequence). Here the CDR3 DNA reads TGTGCCAGTAGTACCAGGGGATCTGGGGCCAACGTCCTGACTTTC. Residues: CASSTRGSGANVLTF.

V and J are TRBV28 and TRBJ1-3, with a possible D match to TRBD1 (5 bases). Trimming took off 6 bases at V and 4 bases at J, with 16 bases between the two ends. The CDR3 extends over 15 amino acids. Per the germline V gene, CDR1 is MDHEN and CDR2 is SYDVKM. CDR3 in amino acids: CASSQAGLKGNTIYF. The DNA of the CDR3 is TGTGCCAGCAGCCAGGCGGGACTTAAGGGAAACACCATATATTTT.

The chain employs TRBV5-8 and TRBJ1-2; no clear D gene. Germline V lookup: CDR1 SGHTS, CDR2 YDEGEE. With 1 base removed from V and 0 bases from J, the gap between germline ends came to 7 bases. CDR3 size: 14 residues. CDR3 sequence (DNA): TGTGCCAGCAGCTTGCTCGGGGCTAACTATGGCTACACCTTC. Residues: CASSLLGANYGYTF.

The chain joins TRBV28 to TRBJ1-1; TRBD1 is a possible D gene (6 bases). The CDR3 has 16 residues. Germline loops: CDR1 MDHEN, CDR2 SYDVKM. V was trimmed by 5 bases and J by 2 bases, leaving 18 bases between them. The CDR3, as DNA: TGTGCCAGCAGTCCCCGGGCCGGGACATTAAACACTGAAGCTTTCTTT. Translation: CASSPRAGTLNTEAFF.

The chain employs TRBV6-5 and TRBJ1-3, with D uncertain. Looked up from germline, CDR1 is MNHEY and CDR2 is SVGAGI. This CDR3 has 15 residues. V shed 2 bases and J shed 0 bases, with 8 bases lying between them. CDR3 sequence: CASSYAGSSGNTIYF. The CDR3 DNA reads TGTGCCAGCAGTTACGCGGGAAGCTCTGGAAACACCATATATTTT.

This rearrangement joins TRBV4-1 to TRBJ2-1; 8 positions agree with TRBD2. There are 13 residues in the CDR3. Trimming removed 1 base from V and 9 bases from J; junction bases left unmatched: 2. Per the germline V gene, CDR1 is MGHRA and CDR2 is YSYEKL. The chain's CDR3 is CASSQGTSTEQFF. The CDR3 region has the DNA TGCGCCAGCAGCCAAGGGACTAGCACTGAGCAGTTCTTC.

The V call is TRBV14, the J call TRBJ1-5, with 8 bases aligning to TRBD1. After removal of 3 bases from V and 0 bases from J, the junction contained 19 bases not matched to a gene. Germline assignment: CDR1 SGHDN and CDR2 FVKESK. The CDR3 loop spans 21 amino acids. The CDR3 sequence is CASSQPKGVGQAQYSNQPQHF. In DNA, the CDR3 is TGTGCCAGCAGCCAGCCTAAAGGGGTGGGACAGGCCCAATATAGCAATCAGCCCCAGCATTTT.

Regarding this clone: One junction end disagrees with the germline gene, perhaps due to a read error. The chain recombines TRBV9 with TRBJ2-3; 7 nucleotides align to TRBD1. Germline V lookup: CDR1 SGDLS, CDR2 YYNGEE. This CDR3 has 14 amino acids. The CDR3 loop reads CTSSVEGGGDTQYF. CDR3 coding DNA: TGTACCAGCAGCGTAGAAGGGGGCGGAGATACGCAGTATTTT.

The chain carries TRBV27 and TRBJ2-7, with 8 bases matching TRBD1. This CDR3 comprises 15 residues. J lost 3 bases, V lost 7 bases, and 11 bases had no gene match. Germline CDR1 MNHEY, CDR2 SMNVEV (reference sequence). The CDR3 reads CASTQGRGPSYEQYF. Written as DNA, the CDR3 is TGTGCCAGCACCCAGGGCAGGGGGCCAAGCTACGAGCAGTACTTC.

V gene TRBV4-3 combines with J gene TRBJ2-1, with TRBD2 matching over 11 bases. The V gene end was trimmed by 4 bases and the J gene end by 2 bases; junction bases not matched to a gene: 4. Germline values: CDR1 LGHNA, CDR2 YSLEER. CDR3 size: 16 residues. This CDR3 reads CASSPYSGGAYNEQFF. The CDR3 DNA sequence: TGCGCCAGCAGCCCCTATAGCGGGGGGGCCTACAATGAGCAGTTCTTC.

The genes are TRBV30 and TRBJ1-5, with D uncertain. The V gene lost 0 bases and the J gene lost 1 base, with 16 bases spanning the gap. Germline CDR1 GTSNPN, CDR2 SVGIG (reference sequence). This CDR3 has 17 amino acids. CDR3 protein: CAWSVHGSLESNQPQHF. As DNA, the CDR3 is TGTGCCTGGAGTGTACACGGGAGCCTGGAGAGCAATCAGCCCCAGCATTTT.